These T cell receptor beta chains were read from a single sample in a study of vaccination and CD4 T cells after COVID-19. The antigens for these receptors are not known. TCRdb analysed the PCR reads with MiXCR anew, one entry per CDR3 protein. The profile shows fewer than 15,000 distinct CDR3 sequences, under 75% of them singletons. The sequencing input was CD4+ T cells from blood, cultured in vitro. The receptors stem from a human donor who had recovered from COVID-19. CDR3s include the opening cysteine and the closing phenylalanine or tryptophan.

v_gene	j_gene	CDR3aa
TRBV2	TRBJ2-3	CASQREADLAQYF
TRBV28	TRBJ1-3	CASSLGPTGNTIYF
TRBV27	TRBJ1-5	CASSSGRVTSTQHF
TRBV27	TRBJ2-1	CASRGTSGTNEQFF
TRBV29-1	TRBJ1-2	CSAGQGINYGYTF
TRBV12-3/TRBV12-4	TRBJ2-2	CASSLSANTGELFF
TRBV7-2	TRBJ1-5	CASSLDQGRPQHF
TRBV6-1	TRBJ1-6	CASSQQGEGSPLHF
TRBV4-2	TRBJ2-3	CASSLRSGETDTQYF
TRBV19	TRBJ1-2	CASSIRQNYGYTF
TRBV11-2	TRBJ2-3	CASSRLRADTQYF
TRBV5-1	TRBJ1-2	CASSSTGGYGYTF
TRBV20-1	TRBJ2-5	CSAGQVFQETQYF
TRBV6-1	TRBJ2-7	CASTPGGHHYEQYF
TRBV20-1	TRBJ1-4	CSARDPRRDRDEKLFF
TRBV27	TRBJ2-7	CASSFVSGVRAEQYF
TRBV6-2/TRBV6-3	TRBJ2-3	CASSYSSSGPRTDTQYF
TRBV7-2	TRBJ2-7	CASSWVSVLGGNEQYF
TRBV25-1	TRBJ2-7	CASRSAGASSYEQYF